A selection of T cell receptor beta chains follows, all from one sample in a study of spatial heterogeneity in lung cancer. TCRdb reanalysed the 5' RACE reads using MiXCR and keeps one entry per CDR3 protein. Of fewer than 40,000 distinct CDR3 sequences detected, 7.5% to 8% appear once; the ten largest clones hold under 30%. The source was PBMCs, collected at surgery. These receptors were obtained from a male donor with early-stage non-small cell lung cancer. The CDR3 runs from the conserved cysteine through the conserved F or W. Each record gives: clone size, V gene, J gene, D gene, CDR3 DNA, CDR3 protein. D genes are given only for firm matches. Clone size is given for some rows only: seen once, a few or many times, or a class if the clone is expanded.

once	TRBV7-7	TRBJ1-1	-	TGTGCTAGCAGCTTAAGCGAGAACACTGAAGCTTTCTTT	CASSLSENTEAFF
many	TRBV20-1	TRBJ2-1	TRBD1	TGCAGTGCTAGAGATCGAAGGGGGCGAGACAATGAGCAGTTCTTC	CSARDRRGRDNEQFF
many	TRBV6-5	TRBJ2-5	-	TGTGCCAGCAGGAGGGTAGAGGGTGGGGCCCAGTACTTC	CASRRVEGGAQYF
many	TRBV7-2	TRBJ1-1	-	TGTGCCAGCAGCCCCGGACAGAACACTGAAGCTTTCTTT	CASSPGQNTEAFF
many	TRBV12-3/TRBV12-4	TRBJ1-1	-	TGTGCCAGCAGTTTAGTCGGGTGGAACACTGAAGCTTTCTTT	CASSLVGWNTEAFF
-	TRBV9	TRBJ2-5	TRBD2	TGTGCCAGCAGCGTCGGCGGACTAGCGGGATCGGGAGAGACCCAGTACTTC	CASSVGGLAGSGETQYF
-	TRBV12-3/TRBV12-4	TRBJ1-4	-	TGTGCCAGCAGCTCAACAGGAGGAGTGAGTGAAAAACTGTTTTTT	CASSSTGGVSEKLFF
few	TRBV19	TRBJ2-1	-	TGTGCCAGTAGTCCCAGCGCCTACTACAATGAGCAGTTCTTC	CASSPSAYYNEQFF
few	TRBV12-3/TRBV12-4	TRBJ2-2	TRBD1	TGTGCCAGCAGTGGGGGACAGTTCACCGGGGAGCTGTTTTTT	CASSGGQFTGELFF
many	TRBV5-5	TRBJ1-2	-	TGTGCCAGCAGCTTGGACGGATGGTATGGCTACACCTTC	CASSLDGWYGYTF
many	TRBV7-6	TRBJ1-1	TRBD1	TGTGCCAGCAGCGATACAGGGGAGGCGTTCACTGAAGCTTTCTTT	CASSDTGEAFTEAFF
many	TRBV4-2	TRBJ1-1	-	TGTGCCAGCAGCCAAGATGACAGAAACACTGAAGCTTTCTTT	CASSQDDRNTEAFF
few	TRBV6-5	TRBJ2-1	TRBD2	TGTGCCAGCAGTAGGGGACTAGCGGCTTACAATGAGCAGTTCTTC	CASSRGLAAYNEQFF
few	TRBV7-9	TRBJ2-3	TRBD1	TGTGCCAGCAGCACATCAGCCGCAGGGGGAGATACGCAGTATTTT	CASSTSAAGGDTQYF
many	TRBV7-2	TRBJ1-1	-	TGTGCCAGCAGCCCGCAATTAGTCTCGGAAGCTTTCTTT	CASSPQLVSEAFF
few	TRBV2	TRBJ1-1	-	TGTGCCAGCATTCCAGAACAGAGGAACACTGAAGCTTTCTTT	CASIPEQRNTEAFF
many	TRBV5-4	TRBJ1-5	TRBD1	TGTGCCAGCACGCCTGACAGGGGGCGAGGTCAGCCCCAGCATTTT	CASTPDRGRGQPQHF
many	TRBV10-3	TRBJ1-1	-	TGTGCCATCAGTGACTCCGGGACACCCAGAGGGGAAGCTTTCTTT	CAISDSGTPRGEAFF
many	TRBV2	TRBJ1-5	-	TGTGCCAGCAGCCGACACAATCAGCCCCAGCATTTT	CASSRHNQPQHF
many	TRBV5-5	TRBJ2-1	TRBD1	TGTGCCAGCAGCTCCCGACACCAGGGGGCCCAATTAAGCTCCTACAATGAGCAGTTCTTC	CASSSRHQGAQLSSYNEQFF
many	TRBV6-2/TRBV6-3	TRBJ1-5	TRBD1	TGTGCCAGCAGTTGGACAGGGGGCGGGAGCAATCAGCCCCAGCATTTT	CASSWTGGGSNQPQHF
-	TRBV11-2	TRBJ1-2	-	TGTGCCAGCAGCTTAGAAGGGAACGGCTACACCTTC	CASSLEGNGYTF
-	TRBV28	TRBJ1-1	TRBD1	TGTGCCAGCAGTTTCCTCTTAGGGCAGGGGGTTAGGGCTTTCTTT	CASSFLLGQGVRAFF
few	TRBV18	TRBJ2-7	-	TGTGCCAGCTCACCCGGACGGCACTCCTACGAGCAGTACTTC	CASSPGRHSYEQYF
many	TRBV9	TRBJ1-1	-	TGTGCCAGCAGCGTAGAAAGGAGAGGCACTGAAGCTTTCTTT	CASSVERRGTEAFF
many	TRBV11-3	TRBJ2-3	TRBD2	TGTGCCAGCAGCTTAGACCGGGAGGTCGGCACAGATACGCAGTATTTT	CASSLDREVGTDTQYF
few	TRBV28	TRBJ2-2	TRBD1	TGTGCCAGCAGGCTACAGGGGGCGCGAACCGGGGAGCTGTTTTTT	CASRLQGARTGELFF
many	TRBV6-2/TRBV6-3	TRBJ2-5	TRBD2	TGTGCCAGCAGTCTCCGTAGCGGGAGAGTTCAGGAGACCCAGTACTTC	CASSLRSGRVQETQYF
many	TRBV29-1	TRBJ1-5	-	TGCAGCGTTGGGTCCGGGAGTCAGCCCCAGCATTTT	CSVGSGSQPQHF
few	TRBV25-1	TRBJ1-6	-	TGTGCCAGCAGTGAACGGCCCGCGGGTAATTCACCCCTCCACTTT	CASSERPAGNSPLHF
few	TRBV7-9	TRBJ2-3	TRBD1	TGTGCCAGCAGCCGGACAGGGTTCCCAGATACGCAGTATTTT	CASSRTGFPDTQYF
many	TRBV11-2	TRBJ2-3	-	TGTGCCAGCAGCTTTCGGGGGACGCGTTCAGATACGCAGTATTTT	CASSFRGTRSDTQYF
medium-sized	TRBV12-3/TRBV12-4	TRBJ2-3	-	TGTGCCACCAATGGGGGGTGGACAGTGGCAGATACGCAGTATTTT	CATNGGWTVADTQYF
-	TRBV6-6	TRBJ1-5	TRBD1	TGTGCCAGCAGGGTGGGACAGGACAATCAGCCCCAGCATTTT	CASRVGQDNQPQHF
many	TRBV10-3	TRBJ2-3	-	TGTGCCATCAGTGGAACGTCGGGGGGCAGCACAGATACGCAGTATTTT	CAISGTSGGSTDTQYF
many	TRBV20-1	TRBJ1-5	TRBD1	TGCAGTGCTACCCGACAGGGTAATCAGCCCCAGCATTTT	CSATRQGNQPQHF
-	TRBV6-4	TRBJ1-1	-	TGTGCCAGCAGTGACTCGATGGGGCCCCGGAACACTGAAGCTTTCTTT	CASSDSMGPRNTEAFF
many	TRBV6-2/TRBV6-3	TRBJ2-7	-	TGTGCCAGCAGTCAAAACATCTACGAGCAGTACTTC	CASSQNIYEQYF
many	TRBV15	TRBJ2-7	-	TGTGCCACCAGCAGAGAAGGAGGGGACTCCTACGAGCAGTACTTC	CATSREGGDSYEQYF
many	TRBV10-3	TRBJ1-1	TRBD1	TGTGCCATCAGTGAGCGGACAGGGAACACTGAAGCTTTCTTT	CAISERTGNTEAFF
-	TRBV20-1	TRBJ2-1	TRBD2	TGCAGTGCTAGCGCTACTAGCGGGAGGGCCCGTGAGCAGTTCTTC	CSASATSGRAREQFF
few	TRBV20-1	TRBJ2-3	TRBD1	TGCAGTGCTCCCCGGACAGGGTCAGATACGCAGTATTTT	CSAPRTGSDTQYF
few	TRBV7-2	TRBJ2-1	-	TGTGCCAGCAGCACGGGACTCCGGGGTGTTGAGCAGTTCTTC	CASSTGLRGVEQFF
few	TRBV4-2	TRBJ1-1	TRBD1	TGTGCCAGCAGCCGGGGACAGGGAGAGAACACTGAAGCTTTCTTT	CASSRGQGENTEAFF
-	TRBV20-1	TRBJ2-2	TRBD1	TGCAGTGCTAGACCAGGACAGGGGTTAGGCTCGAACACCGGGGAGCTGTTTTTT	CSARPGQGLGSNTGELFF